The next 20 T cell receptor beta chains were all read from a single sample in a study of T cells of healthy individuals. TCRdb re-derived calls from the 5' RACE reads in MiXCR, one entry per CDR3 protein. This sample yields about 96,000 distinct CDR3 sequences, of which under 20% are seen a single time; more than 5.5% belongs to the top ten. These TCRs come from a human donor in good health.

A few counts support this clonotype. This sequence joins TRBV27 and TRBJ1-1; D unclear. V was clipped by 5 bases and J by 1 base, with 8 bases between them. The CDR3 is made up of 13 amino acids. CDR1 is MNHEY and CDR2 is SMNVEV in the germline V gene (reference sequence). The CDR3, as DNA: TGTGCCAGCAGTAGGGCACGGAACACTGAAGCTTTCTTT. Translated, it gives CASSRARNTEAFF.

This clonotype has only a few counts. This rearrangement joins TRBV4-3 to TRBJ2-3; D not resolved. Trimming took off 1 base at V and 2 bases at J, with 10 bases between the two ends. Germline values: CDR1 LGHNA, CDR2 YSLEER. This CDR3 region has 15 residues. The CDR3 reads CASSQGVEFTDTQYF. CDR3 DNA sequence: TGCGCCAGCAGCCAAGGGGTCGAGTTCACAGATACGCAGTATTTT.

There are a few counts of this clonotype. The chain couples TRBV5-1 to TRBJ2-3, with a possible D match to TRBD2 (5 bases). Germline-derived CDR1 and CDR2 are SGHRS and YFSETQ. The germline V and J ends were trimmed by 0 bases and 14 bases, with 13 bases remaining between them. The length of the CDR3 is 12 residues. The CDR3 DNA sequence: TGCGCCAGCAGCTTGGGCGGAGGCCTGGGGTATTTT. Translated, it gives CASSLGGGLGYF. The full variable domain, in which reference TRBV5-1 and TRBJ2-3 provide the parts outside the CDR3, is KAGVTQTPRYLIKTRGQQVTLSCSPISGHRSVSWYQQTPGQGLQFLFEYFSETQRNKGNFPGRFSGRQFSNSRSEMNVSTLELGDSALYLCASSLGGGLGYFGPGTRLTVL.

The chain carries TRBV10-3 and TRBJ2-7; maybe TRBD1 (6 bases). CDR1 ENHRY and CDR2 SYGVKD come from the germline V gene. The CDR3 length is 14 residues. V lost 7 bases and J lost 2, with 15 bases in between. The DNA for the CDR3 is TGTGCCATCAAGGGCTCAGGACAGACCTACGAGCAGTACTTC. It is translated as CAIKGSGQTYEQYF.

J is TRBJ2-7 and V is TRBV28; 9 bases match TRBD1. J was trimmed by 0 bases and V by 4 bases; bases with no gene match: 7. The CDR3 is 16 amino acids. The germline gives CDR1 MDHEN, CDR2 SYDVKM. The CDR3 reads CASSSPGQGPSYEQYF. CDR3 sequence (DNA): TGTGCCAGCAGTTCCCCGGGACAGGGACCCTCCTACGAGCAGTACTTC.

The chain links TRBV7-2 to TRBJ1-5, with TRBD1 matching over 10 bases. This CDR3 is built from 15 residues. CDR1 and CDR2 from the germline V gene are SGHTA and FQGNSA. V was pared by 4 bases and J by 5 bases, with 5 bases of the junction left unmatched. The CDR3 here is CASSWGQGRDQPQHF. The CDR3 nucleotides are TGTGCCAGCAGCTGGGGACAGGGGCGGGATCAGCCCCAGCATTTT. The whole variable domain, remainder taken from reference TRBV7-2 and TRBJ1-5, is GAGVSQSPSNKVTEKGKDVELRCDPISGHTALYWYRQSLGQGLEFLIYFQGNSAPDKSGLPSDRFSAERTGGSVSTLTIQRTQQEDSAVYLCASSWGQGRDQPQHFGDGTRLSIL.

CDR3 residues: CATQPRDRGYNEQFF. In DNA form, the CDR3 reads TGTGCCACCCAACCCAGGGACAGGGGATACAATGAGCAGTTCTTC. The chain recombines TRBV24-1 with TRBJ2-1; 10 bases are shared with TRBD1. The CDR3 loop spans 15 amino acids. CDR1 is KGHDR and CDR2 is SFDVKD in the germline V gene. Trimming took 9 bases from V and 4 from J; bases not matched to a gene: 8.

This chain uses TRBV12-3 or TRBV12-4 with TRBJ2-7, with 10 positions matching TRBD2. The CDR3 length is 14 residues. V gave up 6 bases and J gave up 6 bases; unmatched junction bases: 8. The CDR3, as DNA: TGTGCCAGCAGCCCAAGCGGGAGGGTCGTCGAGCAGTACTTC. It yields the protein CASSPSGRVVEQYF.

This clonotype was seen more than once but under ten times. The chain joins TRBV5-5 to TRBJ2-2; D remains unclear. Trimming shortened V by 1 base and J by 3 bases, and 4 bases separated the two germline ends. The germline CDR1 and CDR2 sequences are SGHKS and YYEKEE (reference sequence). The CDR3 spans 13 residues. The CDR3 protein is CASSLIYTGELFF. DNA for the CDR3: TGTGCCAGCAGCTTGATTTACACCGGGGAGCTGTTTTTT.

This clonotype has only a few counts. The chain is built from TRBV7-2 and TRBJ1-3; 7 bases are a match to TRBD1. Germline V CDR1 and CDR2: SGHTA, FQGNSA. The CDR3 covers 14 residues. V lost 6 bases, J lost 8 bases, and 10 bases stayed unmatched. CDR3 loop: CASSHDRASYTIYF. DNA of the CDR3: TGTGCCAGCAGTCATGACAGGGCTAGTTACACCATATATTTT.

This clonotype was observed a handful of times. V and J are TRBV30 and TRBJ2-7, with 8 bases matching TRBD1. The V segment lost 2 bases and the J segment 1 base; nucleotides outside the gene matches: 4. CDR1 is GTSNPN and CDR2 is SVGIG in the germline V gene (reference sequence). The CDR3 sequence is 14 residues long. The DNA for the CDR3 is TGTGCCTGGAGTCTAACAGGGGGGTCCTACGAGCAGTACTTC. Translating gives CAWSLTGGSYEQYF.

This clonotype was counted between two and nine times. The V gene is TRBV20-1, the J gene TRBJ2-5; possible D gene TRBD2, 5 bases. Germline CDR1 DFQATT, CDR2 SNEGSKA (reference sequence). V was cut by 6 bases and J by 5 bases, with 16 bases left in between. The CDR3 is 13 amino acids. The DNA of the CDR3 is TGCAGTGCCCTCCGCCCCGGGAAGGAGACCCAGTACTTC. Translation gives CSALRPGKETQYF.

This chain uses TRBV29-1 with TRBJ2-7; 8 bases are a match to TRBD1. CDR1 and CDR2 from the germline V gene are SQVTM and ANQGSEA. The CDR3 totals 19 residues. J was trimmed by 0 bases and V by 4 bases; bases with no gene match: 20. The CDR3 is CSVGTQGARILRISYEQYF. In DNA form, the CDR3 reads TGCAGCGTTGGCACCCAGGGGGCCAGAATCCTGAGGATCTCCTACGAGCAGTACTTC.

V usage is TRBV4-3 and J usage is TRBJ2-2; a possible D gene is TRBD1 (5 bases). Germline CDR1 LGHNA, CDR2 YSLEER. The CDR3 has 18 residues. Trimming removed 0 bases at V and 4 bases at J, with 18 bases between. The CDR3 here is CASSQDLTSGRATGELFF. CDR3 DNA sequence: TGCGCCAGCAGCCAAGATCTAACCTCGGGCAGGGCCACCGGGGAGCTGTTTTTT.

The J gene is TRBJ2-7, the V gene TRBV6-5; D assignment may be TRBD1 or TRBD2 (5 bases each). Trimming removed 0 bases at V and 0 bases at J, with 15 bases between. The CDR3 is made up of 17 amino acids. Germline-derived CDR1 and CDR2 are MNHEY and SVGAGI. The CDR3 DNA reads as TGTGCCAGCAGTTACTCGTTCCCGGGGACCCCCTCCTACGAGCAGTACTTC. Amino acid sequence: CASSYSFPGTPSYEQYF.

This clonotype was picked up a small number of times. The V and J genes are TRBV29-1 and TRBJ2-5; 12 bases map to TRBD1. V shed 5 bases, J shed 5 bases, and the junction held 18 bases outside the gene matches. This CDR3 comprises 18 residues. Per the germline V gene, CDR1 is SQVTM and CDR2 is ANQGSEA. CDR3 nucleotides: TGCAGCGTTTCGGGGCTCCCGGGACAGGGGGCCTCGGGGGAGACCCAGTACTTC. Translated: CSVSGLPGQGASGETQYF.

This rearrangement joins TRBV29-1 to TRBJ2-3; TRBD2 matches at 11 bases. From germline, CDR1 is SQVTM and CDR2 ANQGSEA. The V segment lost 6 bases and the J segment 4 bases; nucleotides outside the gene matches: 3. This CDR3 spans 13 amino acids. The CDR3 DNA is TGCAGCGTGCTACTAGCGGGGGCAGATACGCAGTATTTT. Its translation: CSVLLAGADTQYF.

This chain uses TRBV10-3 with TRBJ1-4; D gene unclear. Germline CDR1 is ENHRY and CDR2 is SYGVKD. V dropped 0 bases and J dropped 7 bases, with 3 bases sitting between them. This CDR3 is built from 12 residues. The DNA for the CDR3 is TGTGCCATCAGTGAGTCGCGTGAAAAACTGTTTTTT. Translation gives CAISESREKLFF.

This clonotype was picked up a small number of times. The CDR3 spells CASSLGDRRNTEAFF. The CDR3 DNA sequence: TGCGCCAGCAGCTTGGGGGACAGGCGGAACACTGAAGCTTTCTTT. This chain joins TRBV5-1 and TRBJ1-1; 8 nucleotides match TRBD1. Losses at the gene ends were 0 bases for V and 1 base for J; bases not matched to a gene: 2. Germline V lookup: CDR1 SGHRS, CDR2 YFSETQ. The CDR3 covers 15 residues.

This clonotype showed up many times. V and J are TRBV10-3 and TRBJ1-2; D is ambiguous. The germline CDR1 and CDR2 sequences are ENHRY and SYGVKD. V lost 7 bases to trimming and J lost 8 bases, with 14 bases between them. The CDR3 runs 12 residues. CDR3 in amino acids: CAITPGENGYTF. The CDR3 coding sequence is TGTGCCATCACCCCCGGCGAAAACGGCTACACCTTC.